This T cell receptor beta chain is from a study of CD8 T cells in Susac syndrome. At the level of the study: Within the sequenced group of Susac syndrome patients, five or six showed active disease and 8 or 9 were in remission.

Random hexamers were used to reverse transcribe roughly 0.45 to 1 ug of RNA. TCRdb used MiXCR to reprocess the immunoSEQ multiplex PCR reads, holding one entry per CDR3 protein. The sample carries some 180,000 distinct CDR3 sequences, about 93% recorded once. High-throughput TCR beta sequencing covered peripheral CD8+ and CD4+ T cells. Definite or probable Susac syndrome was diagnosed using recently defined diagnostic criteria. CDR1 is SEHNR, CDR2 FQNEAQ, per germline (reference sequence). This CDR3 has 13 residues. V lost 8 bases and J 1 base, leaving 11 bases between the germline ends. The chain is built from TRBV7-9 and TRBJ2-5; D is perhaps TRBD2 (8 bases). This TCR was recovered from a human donor with Susac syndrome. Specimen: CD4+ T cells from PBMCs. DNA of the CDR3: TGTGCCAGCCGGGAGGGGGCCCAAGAGACCCAGTACTTC. It specifies CASREGAQETQYF.